These T cell receptor beta chains were read from a single sample in a study of blood T cells in healthy people across ages. Each CDR3 protein gets one entry after TCRdb re-called the 5' RACE reads with MiXCR. The table has some 1,800,000 distinct CDR3 sequences, 39% seen once. Material for sequencing was blood. The receptors here all came from a human donor in good health. CDR3s include the opening cysteine and the closing phenylalanine or tryptophan. The D gene is left open where the match is weak. A row's size may be missing; if present it is once, few, many or a size class.

>TRBJ1-5|TRBV28|once|.
CASSRPQGDHQPQHF
TGTGCCAGCAGCCGCCCTCAAGGGGATCATCAGCCCCAGCATTTT
>TRBJ2-1|TRBV7-3|.|TRBD2
CASSPPLAGKYNEQFF
TGTGCCAGCAGCCCCCCGCTAGCGGGGAAGTACAATGAGCAGTTCTTC
>TRBJ2-1|TRBV7-2|once|.
CASSWPSRGEQFF
TGTGCCAGCAGCTGGCCCTCGAGGGGTGAGCAGTTCTTC
>TRBJ2-1|TRBV30|.|TRBD1
CAWGRGPYSYNGQFF
TGTGCCTGGGGTAGGGGGCCATACTCCTACAATGGGCAGTTCTTC
>TRBJ1-2|TRBV6-5|few|.
CASMTVYGNSLGGYTF
TGTGCCAGCATGACCGTTTACGGGAACAGCCTGGGAGGCTACACCTTC
>TRBJ2-5|TRBV7-2|.|TRBD2
CASSMTSGVETQYF
TGTGCCAGCAGCATGACTAGCGGGGTCGAGACCCAGTACTTC
>TRBJ1-4|TRBV7-9|.|TRBD1
CASSVTGDFEKLFF
TGTGCCAGCAGCGTGACAGGGGATTTTGAAAAACTGTTTTTT
>TRBJ1-1|TRBV10-3|.|.
CAINPGDLTEAFF
TGTGCCATCAATCCAGGGGACCTCACTGAAGCTTTCTTT
>TRBJ2-3|TRBV20-1|.|TRBD2
CSARDGQRGGLDTQYF
TGCAGTGCTAGAGATGGTCAGCGGGGGGGATTAGATACGCAGTATTTT
>TRBJ1-1|TRBV5-1|many|.
CASSLDSTEAFF
TGTGCCAGCAGCTTGGACAGCACTGAAGCTTTCTTT
>TRBJ2-7|TRBV3-1|.|.
CASSPYFDRPYEQYF
TGTGCCAGCAGCCCATATTTTGACCGACCCTACGAGCAGTACTTC
>TRBJ1-2|TRBV7-2|few|.
CASSLVLGTPVGGYTF
TGTGCCAGCAGCTTAGTCCTGGGGACACCCGTGGGGGGCTACACCTTC
>TRBJ2-6|TRBV24-1|few|TRBD1
CAAQGVYDGSGANVLTF
TGTGCCGCACAGGGGGTTTACGATGGCTCTGGGGCCAACGTCCTGACTTTC